The rows below give T cell receptor beta chains drawn from one sample of a study of T cells in Graves' hyperthyroidism and ophthalmopathy. TCRdb analysed the multiplex PCR reads with MiXCR anew, one entry per CDR3 protein. The top ten clones hold 15% to 19% of a sample with about 690,000 distinct CDR3 sequences, 15% to 20% of them seen once. The specimen sequenced was blood. The receptors stem from a man aged 45-65 years with Graves' hyperthyroidism. The CDR3 runs from the conserved cysteine through the conserved F or W.

J	V	CDR3
TRBJ1-1	TRBV19	CASTLWRENTEAFF
TRBJ2-5	TRBV7-6	CASSLTSGRMETQYF
TRBJ1-2	TRBV28	CASRLQGYGYTF
TRBJ2-1	TRBV28	CASSLGASGDLSYNEQFF
TRBJ2-1	TRBV28	CASSLVASGRVSYNEQFF
TRBJ2-1	TRBV24-1	CATSERTDYNEQFF
TRBJ2-2	TRBV4-1	CASSQVTSATGELFF
TRBJ2-7	TRBV6-1	CASSNTGDGQYF
TRBJ1-1	TRBV5-5	CASSSRPEGLGTEAFF
TRBJ1-1	TRBV11-2	CASSLDRVRTEAFF
TRBJ1-2	TRBV13	CASSSQQGRHYGYTF